The clone carrying this TCR beta chain has more than one count but fewer than ten. In the authors' workflow: Nucleated cell counts were estimated from reference gene primer amplification. Profiling relied on immunoSEQ multiplex PCR, and the TCRdb table lists in-frame clones only, not all of them. The V and J calls and clone size are taken from that table; D and trimming were inferred from the DNA. The data contain 58,000 or so clones, roughly four fifths of them singletons. This specimen comes from a study of blood T cell repertoires in COVID-19. Study-wide background: Spain, Italy and the United States supplied samples that represented acute and convalescent COVID-19. The cDNA or gDNA used as material had been derived from T cells, B-cell-depleted T cells, or PBMCs.

V shed 8 bases and J 4 bases; nucleotides not matched to a gene: 14. The CDR3 runs 16 residues. Looked up from germline, CDR1 is LNHDA and CDR2 is SQIVND (reference sequence). The gene calls are TRBV19 and TRBJ2-3, with 8 bases lining up with TRBD1. The source is a woman aged 80 or older with acute or convalescent COVID-19. The material sequenced was peripheral blood. CDR3 coding DNA: TGTGCCAGTTCGAGTACAGGGGGTAGTAGCGCAGATACGCAGTATTTT. Residues: CASSSTGGSSADTQYF.